This TCR beta chain was profiled in a study of blood T cell repertoires in COVID-19 (dated by TCRdb to the early 2020s). Study-wide context: Samples from collaborators originated in the United States, Italy and Spain and spanned both the acute and convalescent phases of COVID-19. Nearly every sample came with metadata listing a de-identified subject ID, COVID-19 status, age in years and sex. The dataset comprised deeply sampled blood TCRbeta repertoires from subjects exposed to, actively infected with, or recovered from COVID-19. Where available, HLA class I and class II types were obtained from metadata supplied by the sample provider rather than from assay-based typing. Samples were obtained from the ongoing ImmuneRACE study (first 160 participants) and from 1,254 subjects provided by 6 global collaborators. The prospective study material was composed of cDNA or gDNA derived from T cells, B-cell-depleted T cells, or PBMCs. The repertoires were released in a freely available public database intended as a resource for research on the immune response to SARS-CoV-2.

As regards this clone: Its antigen is unknown. No clone much larger than this one lies a single base away; base qualities are absent.

CDR1 MNHEY and CDR2 SVGAGI are derived from the germline V gene. Including cysteine and phenylalanine, the CDR3 has 13 amino acids. The read is trimmed to its CDR3 DNA, 39 bases read in frame from base 1. Relative to germline, V is missing 5 bases and J is missing 9 bases, with 7 bases of the junction outside any gene match. Collaborating institutions collected whole blood in K2EDTA tubes following their own protocols. For TCRbeta analysis, collaborators shipped samples in one of three forms: frozen whole blood, isolated PBMCs, or DNA extracted from either of those sample types. The immunoSEQ Assay, a bias-controlled multiplex PCR, was used to amplify TCRbeta CDR3 regions from genomic DNA. For the original study's pipeline: Within the assay, amplification of reference gene primers was used to estimate how many nucleated cells each sample contained. Sequence reads were collapsed and filtered to measure the absolute abundance of every unique TCRbeta CDR3 rearrangement. Productive Simpson clonality was computed per sample as the square root of Simpson's diversity index over productive rearrangements. TCRdb stores this immuneACCESS table with in-frame sequences only. Part of the clones is absent; in the studies checked, under half of the shortfall reflects unresolved V genes, and no reason is known for the rest. D and trimming were read from the DNA, whereas the V and J calls and clone size are those reported in that table. The sample contains about 240,000 clones, roughly four fifths of them found a single time. Of the sample, roughly 4.7% falls within the top ten clones.

Summary of the overall study and its limitations: The amount of clinical and demographic metadata varied by source and participant and was provided uncurated.

Sequencing was performed on peripheral blood. This sequence originates from a woman aged 70-85 years with acute or convalescent COVID-19. This chain is built from TRBV6-5 and TRBJ2-1; 7 bases in between match TRBD1. The CDR3 loop reads CASSPRQGREQFF. The nucleotide sequence is given as TGTGCCAGCAGTCCACGACAGGGTCGTGAGCAGTTCTTC.